These 5 T cell receptor beta chains came from one sample sequenced in a study of blood T cell repertoires in COVID-19. Using immunoSEQ multiplex PCR, the repertoire was profiled, and TCRdb retains in-frame clones only, with some absent. The sample contains hundreds of thousands of clones, 80% of which appear only once. The sample comprised PBMCs or T cells enriched from blood (not recorded which). Every receptor here comes from a man aged 30 to 45 with acute COVID-19.

This clone came up a few times. The chain combines TRBV19 with TRBJ1-6; TRBD1 aligns across 8 bases. The germline V gene has CDR1 LNHDA and CDR2 SQIVND (reference sequence). Trimming cost V 5 bases and J 10 bases; bases outside gene matches: 10. This CDR3 has 15 amino acids. CDR3 in DNA: TGTGCCAGTAGTTACAGTGGCAGGGGGCAATCACCCCTCCACTTT. As protein: CASSYSGRGQSPLHF. Filled out from reference TRBV19 and TRBJ1-6, the complete variable domain reads DGGITQSPKYLFRKEGQNVTLSCEQNLNHDAMYWYRQDPGQGLRLIYYSQIVNDFQKGDIAEGYSVSREKKESFPLTVTSAQKNPTAFYLCASSYSGRGQSPLHFGNGTRLTVT.

The chain combines TRBV19 with TRBJ2-1, with 9 bases matching TRBD1. The CDR3 is 12 amino acids. CDR1 is LNHDA, CDR2 SQIVND, per germline (reference sequence). Germline trimming cut 5 bases from V and 11 bases from J; bases unmatched to any gene: 4. Here the CDR3 reads CASSSGQGKQFF. The CDR3 region has the DNA TGTGCCAGTAGTTCCGGACAGGGGAAGCAGTTCTTC.

This clone was seen only a few times. This sequence joins TRBV2 and TRBJ1-2; weak D call: TRBD1 (5 bases). Deletions cut 4 bases from V and 5 bases from J, with 20 bases between. The CDR3 is 16 amino acids. Germline assignment: CDR1 SNHLY and CDR2 FYNNEI. DNA of the CDR3: TGTGCCAGCAGTGCAACTAAGGGGTCTCTCGGGTATGGCTACACCTTC. Translation gives CASSATKGSLGYGYTF.

The chain joins TRBV30 to TRBJ2-5, with D unclear. Trimming pared 2 bases from V and 5 bases from J, leaving 6 bases between. The CDR3 loop spans 11 amino acids. CDR1 GTSNPN and CDR2 SVGIG come from the germline V gene (reference sequence). The CDR3 bases are TGTGCCTGGAGTCCCCTTGAGACCCAGTACTTC. This codes for CAWSPLETQYF.

Notes on this clone: The identical CDR3 is also encoded by other nucleotide sequences in the sample. The chain recombines TRBV19 with TRBJ1-4, with unresolved D. The CDR3 spans 15 residues. Germline V gene lookup returns CDR1 LNHDA and CDR2 SQIVND (reference sequence). Trimming shortened V by 6 bases and J by 0 bases, and 11 bases separated the two germline ends. CDR3 sequence: CASRTSGTTNEKLFF. For the CDR3, the DNA is TGTGCCAGTAGAACCTCGGGGACAACTAATGAAAAACTGTTTTTT.